This T cell receptor (beta chain) was retrieved from a study of shared clonotypes between healthy human individuals. Genomic DNA of every subset was divided equally among multiple immunoSEQ plates. In replicate PCRs of sorted subsets, approximately 210 ng DNA, approximately 32,000 T cell genomes, was used. Authors' processing steps: Without quality scores, immunoSEQ junctional reads could not be filtered like full-length reads. TCRdb's table, derived via immunoSEQ multiplex PCR, lists solely in-frame clones and lacks some. V, J and clone size were drawn from that table, and D and trimming were deduced from the DNA. The table has around 940,000 clones, over 60% seen once. With regard to this clone: Its cognate antigen is unknown.

Study-wide findings and caveats: Clonotypes which were not shared had lower generation probabilities than clonotypes that all four donors shared.

The material sequenced was memory CD4+ T cells sorted from blood. The subset was: CD45RA-negative fraction. The sequence came from a man younger than 30 in good health.

CDR3 DNA: TGTGCCAGCAGAAAGACAGCCTCCTACGAGCAGTACTTC. This gives the protein CASRKTASYEQYF. The rearrangement joins TRBV25-1 to TRBJ2-7, with D perhaps TRBD1 (5 bases). V lost 6 bases and J 0 bases, leaving 9 bases between the germline ends. There are 13 residues in the CDR3. CDR1 and CDR2 from the germline V gene are MGHDK and SYGVNS.